Listed below are T cell receptor beta chains from one sample, sequenced in a study of Ad26.COV2.S vaccination and SARS-CoV-2 variants. This table comes from immunoSEQ multiplex PCR, and its TCRdb copy is limited to in-frame clones, with some not included. Of about 350,000 clones in the sample, 80% to 90% were seen once. The sample in question was peripheral blood, obtained in a trial of Ad26.COV2.S vaccine versus placebo. The receptor source for this set is a person aged 18 to 65 who received the Ad26.COV2.S COVID-19 vaccine or a placebo. Each CDR3 is given with its conserved first and last residue. D genes are given only for firm matches. The size of a clone is reported for some rows only, either as once, few or many, or as a class for expanded clones.

J | D | size | V | DNA | CDR3
TRBJ2-7 | TRBD2 | - | TRBV7-2 | TGTGCCAGCAGCTTAGAACTAGCGGTCTCCTACGAGCAGTACTTC | CASSLELAVSYEQYF
TRBJ2-1 | - | - | TRBV4-3 | TGCGCCAGCAGCCAAGACGGCCGAATCTACAATGAGCAGTTCTTC | CASSQDGRIYNEQFF
TRBJ1-1 | - | - | TRBV19 | TGTGCCAGTAGCCCGGGGCGATGGGGGGCGATGAACACTGAAGCTTTCTTT | CASSPGRWGAMNTEAFF
TRBJ2-2 | TRBD2 | - | TRBV5-4 | TGTGCCAGCAGCTTGGGACTAGCGGGAGAGGACGGGGAGCTGTTTTTT | CASSLGLAGEDGELFF
TRBJ2-2 | TRBD1 | once | TRBV19 | TGTGCCAGTAGTATCGGGACAGGGGTCACCGGGGAGCTGTTTTTT | CASSIGTGVTGELFF
TRBJ1-1 | - | few | TRBV3-1/TRBV3-2 | TGTGCCAGCAGAAGGGGGATAAACACTGAAGCTTTCTTT | CASRRGINTEAFF
TRBJ2-1 | TRBD2 | - | TRBV7-2 | TGTGCCAGCAGCTTAGGGCGAGCGGGGGGGTTCTTC | CASSLGRAGGFF
TRBJ2-7 | - | - | TRBV7-9 | TGTGCCAGCAGCCCCCCGGCGGGTGGGGAGCAGTACTTC | CASSPPAGGEQYF
TRBJ2-7 | - | many | TRBV5-4 | TGTGCCAGCAGCCGAGGACAGACCGGGCAGTACTTC | CASSRGQTGQYF
TRBJ2-2 | TRBD1 | - | TRBV5-1 | TGCGCCAGCAGCTCCCCCGGGACAGGGGGCACCGGGGAGCTGTTTTTT | CASSSPGTGGTGELFF
TRBJ2-3 | TRBD2 | - | TRBV12-5 | TGTGCTAGTGGCGCTGCCCCGGGAGGGGGGCAGTATTTT | CASGAAPGGGQYF
TRBJ1-5 | - | - | TRBV4-3 | TGCGCCAGCAGCCCCAGGGGCGGTCAGCCCCAGCATTTT | CASSPRGGQPQHF
TRBJ2-7 | - | - | TRBV28 | TGTGCCAGCAGTCTCTCGGACGGCTCCTACGAGCAGTACTTC | CASSLSDGSYEQYF
TRBJ2-7 | - | - | TRBV7-9 | TGTGCCAGCAGCTTTCAGCCGTCTGGGGGCTACGAGCAGTACTTC | CASSFQPSGGYEQYF
TRBJ2-5 | TRBD1 | - | TRBV5-4 | TGTGCCAGCAGCTCACCGGGACAGTTTTCAAAGACCCAGTACTTC | CASSSPGQFSKTQYF
TRBJ2-7 | - | - | TRBV28 | TGTGCCAGCAGTTCCCCCATCCCCTACGAGCAGTACTTC | CASSSPIPYEQYF
TRBJ2-1 | - | - | TRBV18 | TGTGCCAGCTCGCCACTAGGCAATGAGCAGTTCTTC | CASSPLGNEQFF
TRBJ1-6 | - | - | TRBV12-3/TRBV12-4 | TGTGCCAGCAGCCCGACGGGTAATTCACCCCTCCACTTT | CASSPTGNSPLHF
TRBJ2-1 | - | - | TRBV28 | TGTGCCAGCAGCTTTGGAGTCCGGGGGGCAATCAATGAGCAGTTCTTC | CASSFGVRGAINEQFF
TRBJ2-7 | - | - | TRBV7-2 | TGTGCCAGCAGCGTCCTGGCAGGGCACTCCTACGAGCAGTACTTC | CASSVLAGHSYEQYF
TRBJ2-5 | TRBD2 | - | TRBV7-8 | TGTGCCAGCAGCATTATTGCGGGGGGGCGAGAGACCCAGTACTTC | CASSIIAGGRETQYF
TRBJ1-4 | TRBD1 | once | TRBV13 | TGTGCCAGCAGCTCACTGACCGGGACAGGGACTGAAAAACTGTTTTTT | CASSSLTGTGTEKLFF
TRBJ2-7 | TRBD1 | once | TRBV18 | TGTGCCAGCTCACCACCGCGGGACAGGGGGTACCAGCAGTACTTC | CASSPPRDRGYQQYF
TRBJ1-2 | - | - | TRBV6-5 | TGTGCCAGCAGTTACTCCGGGGGGAACTATGGCTACACCTTC | CASSYSGGNYGYTF
TRBJ2-3 | TRBD2 | - | TRBV11-2 | TGTGCCAGCAGCTTAGTACGGGGGGGAGGCACAGATACGCAGTATTTT | CASSLVRGGGTDTQYF
TRBJ2-4 | - | once | TRBV10-1 | TGCGCCAGCAGCTCCCCGGACATGTTAGCCAAAAACATTCAGTACTTC | CASSSPDMLAKNIQYF
TRBJ1-2 | TRBD1 | once | TRBV29-1 | TGCAGCGTAGTCGGCGGTTCAGGGGGTCATGGCTACACCTTC | CSVVGGSGGHGYTF
TRBJ2-7 | - | few | TRBV28 | TGTGCCAGCAGTTTATTGGGGGACGCAGCCTCCTACGAGCAGTACTTC | CASSLLGDAASYEQYF
TRBJ2-1 | TRBD2 | - | TRBV2 | TGTGCCAGCAGTACTAGCGGGAGGAAAGATGAGCAGTTCTTC | CASSTSGRKDEQFF
TRBJ1-5 | - | - | TRBV4-3 | TGCGCCAGCAGCCAAGACAGGGATAGCAATCAGCCCCAGCATTTT | CASSQDRDSNQPQHF
TRBJ2-3 | TRBD2 | - | TRBV11-3 | TGTGCCAGCAGCTTGGGGGGGAGCACAGATACGCAGTATTTT | CASSLGGSTDTQYF
TRBJ2-1 | TRBD2 | - | TRBV7-8 | TGTGCCAGCAGCTTGGCTAGCGGCCACAATGAGCAGTTCTTC | CASSLASGHNEQFF
TRBJ1-2 | - | - | TRBV28 | TGTGCCAGCACTCGCGGGGGAGGCTATGGCTACACCTTC | CASTRGGGYGYTF
TRBJ1-1 | - | - | TRBV28 | TGTGCCAGCAGTGTGTCACAAGGGAACACTGAAGCTTTCTTT | CASSVSQGNTEAFF
TRBJ2-3 | TRBD2 | - | TRBV5-8 | TGTGCCAGCAGCTCGGGACTAGCGGGGAGCCCTCGCACAGATACGCAGTATTTT | CASSSGLAGSPRTDTQYF
TRBJ1-4 | - | - | TRBV30 | TGTGCCTACCGGGACTCTAATGAAAAACTGTTTTTT | CAYRDSNEKLFF
TRBJ1-4 | TRBD1 | - | TRBV6-5 | TGTGCCAGCAGTACCGCCGGGACAGTGAATGAAAAACTGTTTTTT | CASSTAGTVNEKLFF
TRBJ2-7 | - | - | TRBV9 | TGTGCCAGCAGCGTAGGTAATAGCGCCGCCTACGAGCAGTACTTC | CASSVGNSAAYEQYF
TRBJ2-7 | TRBD1 | once | TRBV5-1 | TGCGCCAGCAGCCCCCGACAGGGAACCTACGAGCAGTACTTC | CASSPRQGTYEQYF
TRBJ2-1 | - | - | TRBV7-2 | TGTGCCAGCAGCTTAGGGGTGCTGGGTGAGCAGTTCTTC | CASSLGVLGEQFF
TRBJ1-5 | - | - | TRBV6-1 | TGTGCCAGCAGTGAAGTCCAGGCGAGGCCCCAGCATTTT | CASSEVQARPQHF
TRBJ2-1 | - | - | TRBV4-2 | TGTGCCAGCAGCCAAGAGCTGAGGGTGGGAACGGGTGCCAATGAGCAGTTCTTC | CASSQELRVGTGANEQFF
TRBJ1-2 | TRBD1 | - | TRBV4-1 | TGCGCCAGCAGCCAACTCACAGGGGAGGGGTCCTATGGCTACACCTTC | CASSQLTGEGSYGYTF
TRBJ2-1 | TRBD1 | once | TRBV19 | TGTGCCAGTACCGTGGACAGGGCCCACAATGAGCAGTTCTTC | CASTVDRAHNEQFF
TRBJ1-3 | - | - | TRBV11-2 | TGTGCCAGCACCACTATTAAGGGGCTGGGAAACACCATATATTTT | CASTTIKGLGNTIYF
TRBJ1-2 | - | - | TRBV28 | TGTGCCAGCAGTTTAAGGCCACGGGGTTATGGCTACACCTTC | CASSLRPRGYGYTF
TRBJ2-7 | TRBD2 | - | TRBV5-5 | TGTGCCAGCAGTAGCGGACTAGCGGGAGTCGGCGGGCAGTACTTC | CASSSGLAGVGGQYF
TRBJ2-2 | - | - | TRBV19 | TGTGCCAGTATGAGGTACGAAAGTACCGGGGAGCTGTTTTTT | CASMRYESTGELFF
TRBJ2-1 | - | - | TRBV29-1 | TGCAGCGTATCCGGTATCAATGAGCAGTTCTTC | CSVSGINEQFF
TRBJ1-4 | - | - | TRBV30 | TGTGCCTGGAGCAAGCTAGGGGCTAATGAAAAACTGTTTTTT | CAWSKLGANEKLFF
TRBJ1-2 | - | - | TRBV5-6 | TGTGCCAGCAGCTTGAAAGTACAGTATGGCTACACCTTC | CASSLKVQYGYTF
TRBJ1-2 | - | - | TRBV10-3 | TGTGCCATCAGTGGGGACACGGTCGTCGGCTACACCTTC | CAISGDTVVGYTF
TRBJ2-3 | TRBD2 | - | TRBV19 | TGTGCCAGTAGTATTTCAGCGGGAGTCCCAGATACGCAGTATTTT | CASSISAGVPDTQYF
TRBJ2-7 | - | - | TRBV5-1 | TGCGCCAGCAGCTTCGAGGACAGAGCCTACGAGCAGTACTTC | CASSFEDRAYEQYF
TRBJ1-2 | - | - | TRBV18 | TGTGCCAGCTCACCAAGTGACAAAAACTATGGCTACACCTTC | CASSPSDKNYGYTF